The 14 T cell receptor beta chains reported below all come from one sample, sequenced in a study of blood T cells in healthy people across ages. Primers used in a second PCR of roughly 6 to 11 cycles were a sample-barcoded 5' primer and a J-beta primer mix. TCRdb processed the 5' RACE reads anew with MiXCR; each CDR3 protein has one entry. The sample has over a million distinct CDR3 sequences; approximately 25% are singletons. The sample was also reused in another study, on T cells of mothers and their children.

The specimen sequenced was blood. The receptors here all came from a girl aged 2-9 years in good health.

This clonotype was observed a handful of times. This chain joins TRBV2 and TRBJ1-3; TRBD1 matches at 9 bases. The germline CDR1 and CDR2 sequences are SNHLY and FYNNEI. The CDR3 totals 13 residues. The J segment lost 9 bases and the V segment lost 4 bases, leaving 4 bases of the junction unmatched. The CDR3 bases are TGTGCCAGCAGTGGGGACAGGGCGAGCACCATATATTTT. It is translated as CASSGDRASTIYF.

In DNA form, the CDR3 reads TGTGCCACCAGCCCGGGGCGGAGCCCGACTGAAGCTTTCTTT. Its translation is CATSPGRSPTEAFF. This chain joins TRBV15 and TRBJ1-1; D is perhaps TRBD1 (5 bases). Trimming took 5 bases from V and 5 from J, leaving 15 bases between them. CDR1 and CDR2 (germline): LNHNV, YYDKDF (reference sequence). The CDR3 spans 14 residues. Full variable domain (remainder filled in from reference TRBV15 and TRBJ1-1): DAMVIQNPRYQVTQFGKPVTLSCSQTLNHNVMYWYQQKSSQAPKLLFHYYDKDFNNEADTPDNFQSRRPNTSFCFLDIRSPGLGDTAMYLCATSPGRSPTEAFFGQGTRLTVV.

This rearrangement joins TRBV6-5 to TRBJ2-2; unclear D gene. Germline CDR1 is MNHEY and CDR2 is SVGAGI. CDR3 length: 17 residues. The germline V and J ends were trimmed by 0 bases and 1 base, with 12 bases remaining between them. The CDR3 loop is CASSYSIGQLNTGELFF. The CDR3 nucleotides are TGTGCCAGCAGTTACTCGATCGGTCAGCTGAACACCGGGGAGCTGTTTTTT.

The gene calls are TRBV20-1 and TRBJ2-5; 7 bases are shared with TRBD1. The J call may be in error: the DNA end matches TRBJ2-1 better. Germline lookup yields CDR1 DFQATT and CDR2 SNEGSKA (reference sequence). The CDR3 is 12 residues long. The CDR3 reads CSARGQNNEQFF. CDR3 nucleotides: TGCAGTGCTAGGGGACAGAACAATGAGCAGTTCTTC.

This clonotype has more than one count but fewer than ten. V usage is TRBV3-1 and J usage is TRBJ2-5, with D perhaps matching TRBD1 (7 bases). Germline assignment: CDR1 LGHDT and CDR2 YNNKEL (reference sequence). Trimming left V 4 bases short and J 5 bases short, with 17 bases between. The CDR3 covers 15 residues. CDR3 region: CASSPPQGGIETQYF. CDR3 bases: TGTGCCAGCAGCCCCCCCCAGGGGGGAATCGAGACCCAGTACTTC.

This chain uses TRBV6-2 or TRBV6-3 with TRBJ2-1, with 8 bases aligning to TRBD1. V was pared by 2 bases and J by 0 bases, with 18 bases of the junction left unmatched. The CDR3 extends over 21 amino acids. In germline, CDR1 is MNHEY, CDR2 SVGEGT. The CDR3 spells CASSYRIQGVLTDNSYNEQFF. DNA of the CDR3: TGTGCCAGCAGTTACCGGATACAGGGGGTGTTGACCGACAACTCCTACAATGAGCAGTTCTTC.

In this sample, this clonotype turned up once. The chain's CDR3 is CATSRLTQETQYF. DNA of the CDR3: TGTGCCACCAGCAGACTGACCCAAGAGACCCAGTACTTC. The chain uses TRBV15 and TRBJ2-5; D gene unclear. V lost 2 bases and J lost 1, with 5 bases in between. This CDR3 region has 13 residues. Germline-derived CDR1 and CDR2 are LNHNV and YYDKDF (reference sequence).

The V call is TRBV2, the J call TRBJ2-1; D unresolved. Deletions cut 3 bases from V and 0 bases from J, with 12 bases between. Germline V CDR1 and CDR2: SNHLY, FYNNEI. The CDR3 length is 16 residues. CDR3 DNA sequence: TGTGCCAGCAGTGATAGAGCCTTCAGCTCCTACAATGAGCAGTTCTTC. Translation gives CASSDRAFSSYNEQFF.

A few counts support this clonotype. The chain recombines TRBV12-3 or TRBV12-4 with TRBJ2-3, with a tentative D call TRBD1 (6 bases). The CDR3 spans 14 residues. V was clipped by 7 bases and J by 6 bases, with 17 bases between them. The CDR3 DNA reads as TGTGCCAGCACCTGGGGGCGGCCCGCGGATACGCAGTATTTT. Translated, it gives CASTWGRPADTQYF.

This clonotype has more than one count but fewer than ten. This chain links TRBV28 with TRBJ2-4; 10 bases match TRBD2. Germline CDR1 and CDR2: MDHEN and SYDVKM. The V and J ends lost 8 bases and 9 bases, in that order; junction bases with no gene match: 16. This CDR3 contains 16 residues. CDR3 region: CASETTDSGGRGIQYF. In nucleotides, the CDR3 is TGTGCCAGCGAAACAACCGATAGCGGGGGGCGTGGCATTCAGTACTTC.

In DNA form, the CDR3 reads TGCGCCAGCAGCCATGATACTAGCGGGGGGGCCTTTGAGCAGTTCTTC. Translation: CASSHDTSGGAFEQFF. This chain connects TRBV4-3 to TRBJ2-1, with 13 nucleotides matching TRBD2. Germline CDR1 LGHNA, CDR2 YSLEER. The CDR3 length is 16 residues. Trimming took 3 bases from V and 9 from J; bases not matched to a gene: 8.

The CDR3 spells CAISDPRTLETQYF. The CDR3 DNA is TGTGCCATCAGTGATCCCCGGACCCTAGAGACCCAGTACTTC. The chain has TRBV10-3 and TRBJ2-5; D unresolved. CDR1 is ENHRY and CDR2 is SYGVKD in the germline V gene. The CDR3 loop spans 14 amino acids. Trimming stripped 3 bases from V and 4 bases from J, with 12 bases between.

The gene calls are TRBV5-1 and TRBJ2-7; unclear D gene. The V and J ends lost 4 bases and 1 base respectively, with 15 bases between them. The CDR3 contains 15 residues. Germline V gene sequence: CDR1 SGHRS, CDR2 YFSETQ. In DNA, the CDR3 is TGCGCCAGCAGCCCGGGTGATTTGCTGTCCTACGAGCAGTACTTC. This codes for CASSPGDLLSYEQYF.

This rearrangement joins TRBV29-1 to TRBJ1-1; 7 nucleotides match TRBD1. Unmatched junction bases numbered 7, after V lost 4 bases and J lost 5 bases. The CDR3 runs 13 residues. Germline V lookup: CDR1 SQVTM, CDR2 ANQGSEA. The CDR3: CSVAKEQGTEAFF. In nucleotides, the CDR3 is TGCAGCGTTGCAAAAGAACAGGGGACTGAAGCTTTCTTT.